This T cell receptor beta chain originates from a study of cytomegalovirus exposure and HLA in healthy donors. Study-level points and caveats: HLA alleles were associated with roughly 15,000 TCR beta sequences in a later analysis at 0.05 false discovery rate. Presence/absence analyses assumed roughly uniform sequencing depth across donors, which may not hold. Reportedly, cytomegalovirus status was diagnosed with high sensitivity and specificity.

Trimming stripped 9 bases from V and 5 bases from J, with 20 bases between. Germline CDR1 and CDR2: SGHRS and YFSETQ. There are 14 residues in the CDR3. PCR involved 60 Vbeta and 13 Jbeta primers. TCRdb's table, derived via immunoSEQ multiplex PCR, lists solely in-frame clones and lacks some. The sample contains about 300,000 clones, approximately 90% of which appear only once. Donors in the study were healthy people who gave bone marrow. Comment on this clone: Its antigen remains unidentified.

The TCR sequence derives from a man in his forties in good health and CMV-seropositive. The rearrangement uses TRBV5-1 and TRBJ2-5, with a weak D call TRBD1 (6 bases). Sample: PBMCs. Here the CDR3 DNA reads TGCGCCACGAGAGGGGGATCCTCAACGGAGACCCAGTACTTC. This codes for CATRGGSSTETQYF.